The rows below give T cell receptor beta chains drawn from one sample of a study of Ad26.COV2.S vaccination and SARS-CoV-2 variants. Assay used: immunoSEQ multiplex PCR; TCRdb lists only in-frame clones, some missing. In the table there are about 680,000 clones, roughly 90% of which are singletons. Material: peripheral blood, obtained in a trial of Ad26.COV2.S vaccine versus placebo. The receptors shown here come from a person between 18 and 60 years old who received the Ad26.COV2.S COVID-19 vaccine or a placebo. CDR3s include the opening cysteine and the closing phenylalanine or tryptophan. Each record gives: clone size, V gene, J gene, D gene, CDR3 DNA, CDR3 protein. A D gene is named only where the DNA matches it firmly. Rows give clone size only sometimes, using once, few, many, or a class for an expanded clone.

size: -
V: TRBV29-1
J: TRBJ1-1
D: -
DNA: TGCAGCGTGGCCGGGACCCTGAACACTGAAGCTTTCTTT
CDR3: CSVAGTLNTEAFF

size: -
V: TRBV5-1
J: TRBJ2-3
D: TRBD2
DNA: TGCGCCAGCAGCTGGGGGGCTAGCGGGAGGGATACGCAGTATTTT
CDR3: CASSWGASGRDTQYF

size: -
V: TRBV7-8
J: TRBJ2-1
D: TRBD2
DNA: TGTGCCAGCAGCTTCTCAGTACTAGCGCGAAGGAATGAGCAGTTCTTC
CDR3: CASSFSVLARRNEQFF

size: once
V: TRBV7-8
J: TRBJ1-1
D: -
DNA: TGTGCCAGCAGCTTTTCAGCATCTGGGGTTGACACTGAAGCTTTCTTT
CDR3: CASSFSASGVDTEAFF

size: -
V: TRBV3-1/TRBV3-2
J: TRBJ1-6
D: -
DNA: TGTGCCAGCAGCCATGACAGGAGTTTGTCCCTCCACTTT
CDR3: CASSHDRSLSLHF

size: -
V: TRBV11-2
J: TRBJ2-5
D: TRBD1
DNA: TGTGCCAGCAGCCCTCGACAGGGAGCAGAGACCCAGTACTTC
CDR3: CASSPRQGAETQYF

size: -
V: TRBV18
J: TRBJ2-1
D: TRBD2
DNA: TGTGCCAGCTCACCTAGCGGGGGGCCCTACAATGAGCAGTTCTTC
CDR3: CASSPSGGPYNEQFF

size: -
V: TRBV24-1
J: TRBJ2-1
D: TRBD2
DNA: TGTGCCACCAGTGATGGGCGGGGGATTAGGAATGAGCAGTTCTTC
CDR3: CATSDGRGIRNEQFF

size: -
V: TRBV2
J: TRBJ1-2
D: -
DNA: TGTGCCAGCATTGGGGAAGGGAGACTAGGCTACACCTTC
CDR3: CASIGEGRLGYTF

size: -
V: TRBV6-1
J: TRBJ2-1
D: -
DNA: TGTGCCAGCAGTGAGTCTTGGTCAAACTCCCCGTACAATGAGCAGTTCTTC
CDR3: CASSESWSNSPYNEQFF

size: -
V: TRBV7-9
J: TRBJ2-5
D: -
DNA: TGTGCCAGCAGCCTCCAAGAGACCCAGTACTTC
CDR3: CASSLQETQYF

size: -
V: TRBV6-5
J: TRBJ1-2
D: -
DNA: TGTGCCAGCAGCTATACCACAGGGATCTATGGCTACACCTTC
CDR3: CASSYTTGIYGYTF

size: -
V: TRBV12-3/TRBV12-4
J: TRBJ2-1
D: -
DNA: TGTGCCAGCAGTTTAGGGAGGTTTGAGCAGTTCTTC
CDR3: CASSLGRFEQFF

size: -
V: TRBV6-2/TRBV6-3
J: TRBJ2-2
D: -
DNA: TGTGCCAGCAGTTACTCGAGATTTATCGGACAGACGTTTTTT
CDR3: CASSYSRFIGQTFF

size: -
V: TRBV7-2
J: TRBJ2-2
D: TRBD1
DNA: TGTGCCAGCAGCCCCTGGACAGGGCGAGGCACCGGGGAGCTGTTTTTT
CDR3: CASSPWTGRGTGELFF

size: -
V: TRBV7-9
J: TRBJ2-6
D: -
DNA: TGTGCCAGCAGCGGGGTCTCTGGGGCCAACGTCCTGACTTTC
CDR3: CASSGVSGANVLTF

size: few
V: TRBV29-1
J: TRBJ1-4
D: TRBD1
DNA: TGCAGCGTTTTAGGACAGGGGGCACGGGAAAAACTGTTTTTT
CDR3: CSVLGQGAREKLFF

size: -
V: TRBV7-2
J: TRBJ2-3
D: -
DNA: TGTGCCAGCAGCCGCGGGGCCCCTAGCACAGATACGCAGTATTTT
CDR3: CASSRGAPSTDTQYF

size: -
V: TRBV19
J: TRBJ1-6
D: TRBD1
DNA: TGTGCCAGTAGTTCACAGGGGGCGAGTTCACCCCTCCACTTT
CDR3: CASSSQGASSPLHF

size: -
V: TRBV7-2
J: TRBJ2-1
D: -
DNA: TGTGCCAGCAGAACCATCCAGGGGAGTGAGCAGTTCTTC
CDR3: CASRTIQGSEQFF

size: -
V: TRBV30
J: TRBJ1-2
D: TRBD1
DNA: TGTGCCTGGAGTGTAGGGACAGGTGGCTATGGCTACACCTTC
CDR3: CAWSVGTGGYGYTF

size: -
V: TRBV5-1
J: TRBJ2-5
D: TRBD2
DNA: TGCGCCAGCAGCGCGGGACTAGCGGAAGAGACCCAGTACTTC
CDR3: CASSAGLAEETQYF

size: -
V: TRBV5-6
J: TRBJ1-2
D: -
DNA: TGTGCCAGCACCCCGGGGGGGAGCTCCTATGGCTACACCTTC
CDR3: CASTPGGSSYGYTF

size: -
V: TRBV27
J: TRBJ1-5
D: -
DNA: TGTGCCAGCAGTTTAGTGACGGGGAGCAATCAGCCCCAGCATTTT
CDR3: CASSLVTGSNQPQHF

size: -
V: TRBV7-9
J: TRBJ2-1
D: TRBD2
DNA: TGTGCCAGCAGCTTCGGCAGGGTCTCGGGGGGACAGTTCTTC
CDR3: CASSFGRVSGGQFF

size: -
V: TRBV19
J: TRBJ2-7
D: -
DNA: TGTGCCAGTAGTATTTCAGGACCCGGGCTCTACGAGCAGTACTTC
CDR3: CASSISGPGLYEQYF

size: -
V: TRBV7-2
J: TRBJ1-5
D: -
DNA: TGTGCCAGCAGCTCGTCCGCGGCAGGTAAAAATCAGCCCCAGCATTTT
CDR3: CASSSSAAGKNQPQHF

size: -
V: TRBV6-6
J: TRBJ1-1
D: -
DNA: TGTGCCAGCAGTAGTCCAGCGGCGAACACTGAAGCTTTCTTT
CDR3: CASSSPAANTEAFF

size: once
V: TRBV7-6
J: TRBJ1-2
D: -
DNA: TGTGCCAGCAGCTTATACCCATACTATGGCTACACCTTC
CDR3: CASSLYPYYGYTF

size: -
V: TRBV10-3
J: TRBJ2-1
D: TRBD2
DNA: TGTGCCATCGGGCGGACTAGCGGCAATGAGCAGTTCTTC
CDR3: CAIGRTSGNEQFF

size: -
V: TRBV30
J: TRBJ2-1
D: TRBD2
DNA: TGTGCCTGGAGTGTACTCCGACTAGCGGGAGACGAGCAGTTCTTC
CDR3: CAWSVLRLAGDEQFF

size: -
V: TRBV4-3
J: TRBJ1-1
D: TRBD1
DNA: TGCGCCAGCAGCCCCGACAGGGGCTACACTGAAGCTTTCTTT
CDR3: CASSPDRGYTEAFF

size: -
V: TRBV6-5
J: TRBJ2-7
D: TRBD1
DNA: TGTGCCAGCAGCCCGCCGGGACAGGGGGGCGAGCAGTACTTC
CDR3: CASSPPGQGGEQYF

size: -
V: TRBV5-1
J: TRBJ2-2
D: TRBD2
DNA: TGCGCCAGCAGCCCGACTAGCGGACGCACCGGGGAGCTGTTTTTT
CDR3: CASSPTSGRTGELFF

size: -
V: TRBV2
J: TRBJ1-5
D: TRBD1
DNA: TGTGCCAGCAAGAGGGGACAGGGAGGCAATCAGCCCCAGCATTTT
CDR3: CASKRGQGGNQPQHF

size: -
V: TRBV5-6
J: TRBJ2-2
D: TRBD2
DNA: TGTGCCAGCAGCCCCGTGCTAGCGGGCAACACCGGGGAGCTGTTTTTT
CDR3: CASSPVLAGNTGELFF

size: -
V: TRBV6-5
J: TRBJ2-3
D: TRBD1
DNA: TGTGCCAGCAGTTTGGACAGGGGCACAGATACGCAGTATTTT
CDR3: CASSLDRGTDTQYF

size: -
V: TRBV18
J: TRBJ2-2
D: TRBD1
DNA: TGTGCCAGCTCACCAGACAGGGCCGGGGAGCTGTTTTTT
CDR3: CASSPDRAGELFF

size: -
V: TRBV7-2
J: TRBJ1-3
D: -
DNA: TGTGCCAGCAGCTTATTCCCAGGGAGGGCTGGAAACACCATATATTTT
CDR3: CASSLFPGRAGNTIYF

size: few
V: TRBV7-9
J: TRBJ1-2
D: TRBD1
DNA: TGTGCCAGCAGCCTGGATATCTTGGGACAGGGACTCTATGGCTACACCTTC
CDR3: CASSLDILGQGLYGYTF

size: -
V: TRBV6-2/TRBV6-3
J: TRBJ1-2
D: -
DNA: TGTGCCAGCAGTCCCCAGGAATCTAACTATGGCTACACCTTC
CDR3: CASSPQESNYGYTF

size: -
V: TRBV6-5
J: TRBJ2-7
D: TRBD1
DNA: TGTGCCAGCAGCTCCAAGGGGGCTGCCTACGAGCAGTACTTC
CDR3: CASSSKGAAYEQYF

size: -
V: TRBV19
J: TRBJ2-3
D: -
DNA: TGTGCCAGTAGTCCTTACACAGATACGCAGTATTTT
CDR3: CASSPYTDTQYF

size: -
V: TRBV2
J: TRBJ2-7
D: -
DNA: TGTGCCAGCACAGTGTGGGACAATTCCTACGAGCAGTACTTC
CDR3: CASTVWDNSYEQYF

size: -
V: TRBV6-1
J: TRBJ1-5
D: -
DNA: TGTGCCAGCAGTGAGGTGGTTTTCAATCAGCCCCAGCATTTT
CDR3: CASSEVVFNQPQHF

size: once
V: TRBV7-2
J: TRBJ2-4
D: TRBD2
DNA: TGTGCCAGCAGCTTAGAGGGGAGGGAGTACATTCAGTACTTC
CDR3: CASSLEGREYIQYF

size: -
V: TRBV5-4
J: TRBJ2-5
D: TRBD2
DNA: TGTGCCAGCAGCTTGGTGGCGGGAGATCCGGAGACCCAGTACTTC
CDR3: CASSLVAGDPETQYF

size: -
V: TRBV30
J: TRBJ2-7
D: -
DNA: TGTGCCTGGAGCGGCGGACAGTACGAGCAGTACTTC
CDR3: CAWSGGQYEQYF

size: -
V: TRBV25-1
J: TRBJ2-1
D: TRBD1
DNA: TGTGCCAGCATAGGACAGGGAGGCTACAATGAGCAGTTCTTC
CDR3: CASIGQGGYNEQFF

size: -
V: TRBV5-1
J: TRBJ2-5
D: -
DNA: TGCGCCAGCAGCTTGGAGGGCAGGAGTCAAGAGACCCAGTACTTC
CDR3: CASSLEGRSQETQYF

size: -
V: TRBV19
J: TRBJ1-6
D: -
DNA: TGTGCCAGTAGCAGGGAGAATTCACCCCTCCACTTT
CDR3: CASSRENSPLHF

size: -
V: TRBV6-6
J: TRBJ2-1
D: TRBD2
DNA: TGTGCCAGCAGCCACGGGGGGACTATCAATGAGCAGTTCTTC
CDR3: CASSHGGTINEQFF

size: -
V: TRBV6-2/TRBV6-3
J: TRBJ1-1
D: -
DNA: TGTGCCAGCAGTTACGTCCTGACTGAAGCTTTCTTT
CDR3: CASSYVLTEAFF

size: -
V: TRBV7-8
J: TRBJ1-5
D: -
DNA: TGTGCCAGCACCCTCGACGGAAATCAGCCCCAGCATTTT
CDR3: CASTLDGNQPQHF

size: -
V: TRBV2
J: TRBJ2-2
D: TRBD1
DNA: TGTGCCAGCAGTGAGCAGGGGGAGTGGGGCGGGGAGCTGTTTTTT
CDR3: CASSEQGEWGGELFF

size: once
V: TRBV29-1
J: TRBJ2-5
D: -
DNA: TGCAGCGTTGAAAGAGGTCAGGGCAGGTACTTC
CDR3: CSVERGQGRYF

size: -
V: TRBV5-1
J: TRBJ1-4
D: TRBD1
DNA: TGCGCCAGCAGAGGAGGACAGGGTGAAAAACTGTTTTTT
CDR3: CASRGGQGEKLFF

size: -
V: TRBV5-4
J: TRBJ2-3
D: -
DNA: TGTGCCAGCAGCCGGGCGGCGAGTACAGATACGCAGTATTTT
CDR3: CASSRAASTDTQYF

size: -
V: TRBV3-1/TRBV3-2
J: TRBJ2-3
D: TRBD2
DNA: TGTGCCAGCAGCTCGCAGCATAGACTAGCGGGGGGAAATACGCAGTATTTT
CDR3: CASSSQHRLAGGNTQYF